This T cell receptor beta chain stems from a study of CD8+ T cells in alopecia areata. Turning to the study itself: The study gave treated patients oral tofacitinib at 5 to 10 mg twice daily. It was 6 to 18 months of tofacitinib, and then there were 6 months off drug. Study-wide results and caveats: Just one nonresponder means the tie between baseline CD8+ expansion and response stays uncertain.

CDR3 length: 14 amino acids. CDR1 is SGHRS, CDR2 YFSETQ, per germline. Trimming left V 0 bases short and J 5 bases short, with 11 bases between. Note on this clone: The target antigen is unknown.

Treatment here: oral pan-JAK inhibitor, 5-10 mg twice daily. PBMCs served as the source from which CD4+ and CD8+ T cells were sorted. Once RNA had been extracted, it was reverse transcribed into cDNA to act as the sequencing template. Method: immunoSEQ multiplex PCR; TCRdb's copy keeps in-frame clones and lacks some. The sample lists about 110,000 clones, 56% occurring once. The J gene is TRBJ2-5, the V gene TRBV5-1; D uncertain. The source material was CD4+ T cells sorted from blood, sampled at week 24, from a patient treated with tofacitinib. This TCR derives from a human donor with alopecia areata. The CDR3 here is CASSLGRPQETQYF. CDR3 DNA sequence: TGCGCCAGCAGCTTGGGCCGACCCCAGGAGACCCAGTACTTC.